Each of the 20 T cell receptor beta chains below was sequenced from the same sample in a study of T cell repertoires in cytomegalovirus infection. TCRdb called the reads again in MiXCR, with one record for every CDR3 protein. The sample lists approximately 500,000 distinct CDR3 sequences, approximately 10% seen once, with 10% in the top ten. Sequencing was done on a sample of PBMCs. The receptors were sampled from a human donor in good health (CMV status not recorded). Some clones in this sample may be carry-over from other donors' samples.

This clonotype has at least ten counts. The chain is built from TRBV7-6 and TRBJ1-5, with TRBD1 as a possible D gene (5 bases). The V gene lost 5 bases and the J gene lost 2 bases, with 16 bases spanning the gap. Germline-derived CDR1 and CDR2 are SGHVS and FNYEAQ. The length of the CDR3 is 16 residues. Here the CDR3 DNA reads TGTGCCAGCAGCCCCCTCACGGGGGTTGGCAATCAGCCCCAGCATTTT. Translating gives CASSPLTGVGNQPQHF.

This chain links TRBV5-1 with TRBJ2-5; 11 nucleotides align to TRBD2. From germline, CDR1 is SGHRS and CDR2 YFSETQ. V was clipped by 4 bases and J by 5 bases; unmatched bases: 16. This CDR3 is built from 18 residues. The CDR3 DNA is TGCGCCAGCAGCGGCGGGCTAGCGGGGGGCCCGGGTGAGGAGACCCAGTACTTC. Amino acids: CASSGGLAGGPGEETQYF.

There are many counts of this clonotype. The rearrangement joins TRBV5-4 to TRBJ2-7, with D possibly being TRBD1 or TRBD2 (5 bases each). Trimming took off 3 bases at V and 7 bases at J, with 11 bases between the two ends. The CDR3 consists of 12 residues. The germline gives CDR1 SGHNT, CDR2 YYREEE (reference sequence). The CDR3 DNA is TGTGCCAGCAGCTGGGACGCAGGGGAGCAGTACTTC. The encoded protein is CASSWDAGEQYF.

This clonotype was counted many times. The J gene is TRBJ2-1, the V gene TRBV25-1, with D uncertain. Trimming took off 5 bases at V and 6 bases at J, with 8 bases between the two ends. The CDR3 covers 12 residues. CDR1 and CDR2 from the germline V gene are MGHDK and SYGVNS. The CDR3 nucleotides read TGTGCCAGCAGTTCATCAAGCAATGAGCAGTTCTTC. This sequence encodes CASSSSSNEQFF.

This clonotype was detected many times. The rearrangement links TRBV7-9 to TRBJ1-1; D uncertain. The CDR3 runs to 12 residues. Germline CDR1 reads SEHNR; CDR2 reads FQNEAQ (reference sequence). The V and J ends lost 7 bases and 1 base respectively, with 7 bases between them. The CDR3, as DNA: TGTGCCAGCACCCGATCGAACACTGAAGCTTTCTTT. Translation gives CASTRSNTEAFF.

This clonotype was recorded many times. The chain's CDR3 is CASSYSSRQAMTV. The DNA for the CDR3 is TGTGCCAGCAGTTACTCGTCCCGGCAGGCCATGACAGTC. The chain employs TRBV6-5 and TRBJ2-7, with D unresolved. The CDR3 loop spans 13 amino acids. Per germline, CDR1 MNHEY and CDR2 SVGAGI.

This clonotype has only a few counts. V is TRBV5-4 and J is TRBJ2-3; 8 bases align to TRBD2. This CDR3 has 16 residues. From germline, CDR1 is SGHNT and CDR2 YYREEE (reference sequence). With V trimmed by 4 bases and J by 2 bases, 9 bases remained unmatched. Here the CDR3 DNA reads TGTGCCAGCAGCGATAAAGCGGGAGAGATCACAGATACGCAGTATTTT. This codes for CASSDKAGEITDTQYF.

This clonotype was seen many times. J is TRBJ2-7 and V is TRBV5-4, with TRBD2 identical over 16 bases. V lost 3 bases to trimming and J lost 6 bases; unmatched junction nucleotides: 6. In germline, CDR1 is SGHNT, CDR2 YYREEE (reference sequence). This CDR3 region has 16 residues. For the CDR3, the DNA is TGTGCCAGCAGCTCCGGGACTAGCGGGGGGGCCGCCGAGCAGTACTTC. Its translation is CASSSGTSGGAAEQYF. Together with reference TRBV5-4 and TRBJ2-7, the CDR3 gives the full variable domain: ETGVTQSPTHLIKTRGQQVTLRCSSQSGHNTVSWYQQALGQGPQFIFQYYREEENGRGNFPPRFSGLQFPNYSSELNVNALELDDSALYLCASSSGTSGGAAEQYFGPGTRLTVT.

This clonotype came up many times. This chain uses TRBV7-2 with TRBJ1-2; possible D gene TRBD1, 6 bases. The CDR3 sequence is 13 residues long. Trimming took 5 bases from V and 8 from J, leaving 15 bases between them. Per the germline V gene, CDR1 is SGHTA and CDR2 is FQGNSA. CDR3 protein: CASSPQGMGGYTF. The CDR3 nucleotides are TGTGCCAGCAGCCCACAGGGCATGGGAGGCTACACCTTC.

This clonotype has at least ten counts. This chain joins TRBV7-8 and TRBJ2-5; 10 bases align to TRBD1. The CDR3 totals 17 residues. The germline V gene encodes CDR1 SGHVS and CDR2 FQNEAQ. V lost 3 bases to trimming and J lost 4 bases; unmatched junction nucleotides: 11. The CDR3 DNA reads TGTGCCAGCAGCTTCCGGGACCTGGGACAGGGGCGAGAGACCCAGTACTTC. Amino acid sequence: CASSFRDLGQGRETQYF.

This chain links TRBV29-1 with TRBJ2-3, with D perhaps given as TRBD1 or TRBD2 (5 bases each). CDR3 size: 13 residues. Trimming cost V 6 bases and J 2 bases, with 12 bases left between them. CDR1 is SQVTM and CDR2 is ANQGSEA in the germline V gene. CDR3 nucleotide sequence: TGCAGCGTCACGGGACGTTACACAGATACGCAGTATTTT. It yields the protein CSVTGRYTDTQYF.

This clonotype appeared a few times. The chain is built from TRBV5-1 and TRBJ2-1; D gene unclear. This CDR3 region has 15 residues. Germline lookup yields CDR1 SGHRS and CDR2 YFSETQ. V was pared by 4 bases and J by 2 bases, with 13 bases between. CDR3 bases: TGCGCCAGCAGCCCAGCCCTGAGTGCCTACAATGAGCAGTTCTTC. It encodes CASSPALSAYNEQFF.

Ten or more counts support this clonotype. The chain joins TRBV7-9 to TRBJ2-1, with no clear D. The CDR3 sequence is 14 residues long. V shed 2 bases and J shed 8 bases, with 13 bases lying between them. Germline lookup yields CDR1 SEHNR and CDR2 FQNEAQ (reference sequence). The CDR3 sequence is CASSLKSFNDEQFF. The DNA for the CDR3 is TGTGCCAGCAGCTTAAAGTCATTTAACGATGAGCAGTTCTTC.

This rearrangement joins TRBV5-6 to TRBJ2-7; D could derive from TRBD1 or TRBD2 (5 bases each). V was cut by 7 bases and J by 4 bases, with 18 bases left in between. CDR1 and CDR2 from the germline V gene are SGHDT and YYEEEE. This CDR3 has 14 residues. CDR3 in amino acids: CASRGWGIGYEQYF. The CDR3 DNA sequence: TGTGCCAGCCGAGGCTGGGGGATTGGATACGAGCAGTACTTC. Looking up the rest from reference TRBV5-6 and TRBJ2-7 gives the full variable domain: DAGVTQSPTHLIKTRGQQVTLRCSPKSGHDTVSWYQQALGQGPQFIFQYYEEEERQRGNFPDRFSGHQFPNYSSELNVNALLLGDSALYLCASRGWGIGYEQYFGPGTRLTVT.

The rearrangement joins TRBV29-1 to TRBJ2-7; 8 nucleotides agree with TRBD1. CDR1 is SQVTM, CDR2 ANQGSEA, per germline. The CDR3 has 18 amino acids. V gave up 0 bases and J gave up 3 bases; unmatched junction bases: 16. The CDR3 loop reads CSVEDPLMQGANIYEQYF. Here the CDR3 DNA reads TGCAGCGTTGAAGACCCTTTAATGCAGGGGGCCAATATCTACGAGCAGTACTTC.

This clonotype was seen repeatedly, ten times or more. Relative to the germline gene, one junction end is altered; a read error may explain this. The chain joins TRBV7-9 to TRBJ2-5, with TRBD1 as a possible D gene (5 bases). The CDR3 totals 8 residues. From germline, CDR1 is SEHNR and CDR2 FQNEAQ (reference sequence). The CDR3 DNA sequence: TGTGCCAGCAGCCCTCAGGGCTTC. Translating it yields CASSPQGF.

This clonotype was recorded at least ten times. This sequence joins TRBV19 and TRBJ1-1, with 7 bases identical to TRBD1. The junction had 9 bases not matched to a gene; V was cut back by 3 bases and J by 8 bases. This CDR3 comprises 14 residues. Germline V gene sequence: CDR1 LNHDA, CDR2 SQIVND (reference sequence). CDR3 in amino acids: CASSMPPLTGEAFF. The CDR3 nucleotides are TGTGCCAGTAGTATGCCCCCTCTGACAGGGGAAGCTTTCTTT.

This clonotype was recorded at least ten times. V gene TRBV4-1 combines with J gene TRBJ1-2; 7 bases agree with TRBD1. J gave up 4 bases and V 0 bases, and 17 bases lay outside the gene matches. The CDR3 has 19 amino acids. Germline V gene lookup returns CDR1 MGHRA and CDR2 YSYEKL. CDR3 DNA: TGCGCCAGCAGCCAAGATTTTGTTTTAGACAGGGAAAGCGGCTATGGCTACACCTTC. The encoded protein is CASSQDFVLDRESGYGYTF.

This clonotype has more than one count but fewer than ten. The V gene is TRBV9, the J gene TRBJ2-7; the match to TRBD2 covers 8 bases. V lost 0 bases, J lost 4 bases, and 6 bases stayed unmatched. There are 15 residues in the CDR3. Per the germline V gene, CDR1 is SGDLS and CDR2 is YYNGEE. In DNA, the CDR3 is TGTGCCAGCAGCGTAGCGGGAGGGCCGATATACGAGCAGTACTTC. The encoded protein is CASSVAGGPIYEQYF. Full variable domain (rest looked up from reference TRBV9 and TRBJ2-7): DSGVTQTPKHLITATGQRVTLRCSPRSGDLSVYWYQQSLDQGLQFLIQYYNGEERAKGNILERFSAQQFPDLHSELNLSSLELGDSALYFCASSVAGGPIYEQYFGPGTRLTVT.

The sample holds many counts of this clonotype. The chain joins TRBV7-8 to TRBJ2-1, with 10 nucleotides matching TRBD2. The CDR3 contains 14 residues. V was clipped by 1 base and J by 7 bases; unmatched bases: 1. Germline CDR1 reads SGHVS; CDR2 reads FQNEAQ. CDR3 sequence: CASSLELAGNEQFF. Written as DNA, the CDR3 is TGTGCCAGCAGCTTAGAACTAGCGGGGAATGAGCAGTTCTTC.